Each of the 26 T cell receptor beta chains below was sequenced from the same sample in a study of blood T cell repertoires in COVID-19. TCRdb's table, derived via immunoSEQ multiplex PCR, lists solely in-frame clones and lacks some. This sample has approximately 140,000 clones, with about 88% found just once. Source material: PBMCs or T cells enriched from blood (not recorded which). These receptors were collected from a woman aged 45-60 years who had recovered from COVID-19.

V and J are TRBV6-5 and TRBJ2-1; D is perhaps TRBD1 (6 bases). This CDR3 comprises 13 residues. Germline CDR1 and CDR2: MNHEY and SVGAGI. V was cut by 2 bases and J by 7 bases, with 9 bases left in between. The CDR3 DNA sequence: TGTGCCAGCAGTTACAATACAGGGAATGAGCAGTTCTTC. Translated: CASSYNTGNEQFF.

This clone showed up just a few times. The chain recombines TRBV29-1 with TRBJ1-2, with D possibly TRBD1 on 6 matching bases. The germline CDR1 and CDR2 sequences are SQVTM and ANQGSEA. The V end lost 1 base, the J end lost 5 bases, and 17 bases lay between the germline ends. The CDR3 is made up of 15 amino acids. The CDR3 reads CSVEGRGRGSYGYTF. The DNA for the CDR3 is TGCAGCGTTGAAGGTCGGGGCAGGGGTTCGTATGGCTACACCTTC.

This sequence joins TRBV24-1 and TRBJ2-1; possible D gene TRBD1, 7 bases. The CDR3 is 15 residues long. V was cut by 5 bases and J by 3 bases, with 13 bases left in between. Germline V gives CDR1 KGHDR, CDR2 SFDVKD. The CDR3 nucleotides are TGTGCCACCAGTGGGGGGGACAGCAACTACAATGAGCAGTTCTTC. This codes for CATSGGDSNYNEQFF.

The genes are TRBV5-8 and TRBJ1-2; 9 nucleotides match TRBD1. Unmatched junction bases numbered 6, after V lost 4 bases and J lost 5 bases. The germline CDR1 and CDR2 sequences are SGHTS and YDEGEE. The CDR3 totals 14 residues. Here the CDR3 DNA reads TGTGCCAGCAGCCCCGGGACAGGGCTATATGGCTACACCTTC. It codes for CASSPGTGLYGYTF.

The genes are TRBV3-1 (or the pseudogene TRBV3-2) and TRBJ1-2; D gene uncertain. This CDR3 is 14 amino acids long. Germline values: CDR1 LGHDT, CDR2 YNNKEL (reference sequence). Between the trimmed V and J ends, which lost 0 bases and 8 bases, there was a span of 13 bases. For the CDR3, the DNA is TGTGCCAGCAGCCAAGACACCGAGGCCAGCGGCTACACCTTC. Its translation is CASSQDTEASGYTF.

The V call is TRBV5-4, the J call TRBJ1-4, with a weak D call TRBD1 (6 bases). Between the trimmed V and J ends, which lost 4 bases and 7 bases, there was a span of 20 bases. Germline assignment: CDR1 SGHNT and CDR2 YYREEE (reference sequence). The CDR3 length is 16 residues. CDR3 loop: CASSRKTGTPAEKLFF. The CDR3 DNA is TGTGCCAGCAGCAGGAAGACAGGTACCCCCGCTGAAAAACTGTTTTTT.

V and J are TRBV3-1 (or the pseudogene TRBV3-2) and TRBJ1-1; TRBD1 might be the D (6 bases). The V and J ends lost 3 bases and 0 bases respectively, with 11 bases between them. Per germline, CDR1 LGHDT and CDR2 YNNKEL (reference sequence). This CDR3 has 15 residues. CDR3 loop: CASSHGQLMNTEAFF. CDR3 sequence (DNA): TGTGCCAGCAGCCACGGACAGCTCATGAACACTGAAGCTTTCTTT.

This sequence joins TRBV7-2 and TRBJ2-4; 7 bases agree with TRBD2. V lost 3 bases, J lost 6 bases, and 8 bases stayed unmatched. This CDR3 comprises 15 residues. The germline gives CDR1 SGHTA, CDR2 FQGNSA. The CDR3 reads CASSFFGGGGNIQYF. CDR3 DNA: TGTGCCAGCAGCTTTTTTGGCGGGGGAGGAAACATTCAGTACTTC.

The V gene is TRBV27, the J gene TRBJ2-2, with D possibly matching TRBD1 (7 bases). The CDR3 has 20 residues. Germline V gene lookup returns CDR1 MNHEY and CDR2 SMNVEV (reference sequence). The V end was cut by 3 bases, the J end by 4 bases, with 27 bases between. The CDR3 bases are TGTGCCAGCAGTTTTCTCCCGAGGGGGCGGGGCCGAGGGGGCACCGGGGAGCTGTTTTTT. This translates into CASSFLPRGRGRGGTGELFF.

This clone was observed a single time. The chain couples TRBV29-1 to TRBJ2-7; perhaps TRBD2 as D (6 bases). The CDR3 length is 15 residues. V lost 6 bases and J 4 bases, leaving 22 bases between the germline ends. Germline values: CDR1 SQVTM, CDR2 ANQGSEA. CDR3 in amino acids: CSVEGWSPTEYEQYF. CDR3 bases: TGCAGCGTGGAGGGTTGGTCCCCTACCGAATACGAGCAGTACTTC.

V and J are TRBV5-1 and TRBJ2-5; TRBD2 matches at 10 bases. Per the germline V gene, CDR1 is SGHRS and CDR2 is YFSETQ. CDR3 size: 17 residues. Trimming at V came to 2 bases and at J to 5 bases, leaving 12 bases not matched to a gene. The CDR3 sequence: CASSFTALAGVGETQYF. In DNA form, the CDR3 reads TGCGCCAGCAGCTTTACCGCCCTAGCGGGGGTTGGGGAGACCCAGTACTTC.

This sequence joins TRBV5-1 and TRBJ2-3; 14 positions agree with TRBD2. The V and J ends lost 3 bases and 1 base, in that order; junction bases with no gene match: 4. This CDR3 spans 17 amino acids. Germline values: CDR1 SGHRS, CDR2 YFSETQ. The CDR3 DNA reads TGCGCCAGCAGCTCCACGGGACTAGCGGGAGGCACAGATACGCAGTATTTT. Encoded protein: CASSSTGLAGGTDTQYF. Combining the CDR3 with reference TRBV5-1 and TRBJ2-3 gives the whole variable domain KAGVTQTPRYLIKTRGQQVTLSCSPISGHRSVSWYQQTPGQGLQFLFEYFSETQRNKGNFPGRFSGRQFSNSRSEMNVSTLELGDSALYLCASSSTGLAGGTDTQYFGPGTRLTVL.

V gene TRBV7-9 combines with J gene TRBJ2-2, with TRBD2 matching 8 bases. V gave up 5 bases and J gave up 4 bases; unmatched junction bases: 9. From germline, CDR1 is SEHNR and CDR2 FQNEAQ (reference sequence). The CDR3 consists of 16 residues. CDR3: CASSPRGGRSTGELFF. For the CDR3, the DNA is TGTGCCAGCAGCCCTCGCGGGGGGCGTAGCACCGGGGAGCTGTTTTTT.

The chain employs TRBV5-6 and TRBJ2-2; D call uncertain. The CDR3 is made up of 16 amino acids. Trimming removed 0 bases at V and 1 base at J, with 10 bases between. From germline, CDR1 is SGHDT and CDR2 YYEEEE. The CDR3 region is CASSLVLAGNTGELFF. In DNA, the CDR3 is TGTGCCAGCAGCTTGGTGCTGGCAGGGAACACCGGGGAGCTGTTTTTT.

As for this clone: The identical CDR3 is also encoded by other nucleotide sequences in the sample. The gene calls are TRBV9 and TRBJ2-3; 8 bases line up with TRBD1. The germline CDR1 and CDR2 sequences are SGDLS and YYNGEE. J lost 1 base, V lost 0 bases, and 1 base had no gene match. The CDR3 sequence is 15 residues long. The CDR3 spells CASSVEGQGTDTQYF. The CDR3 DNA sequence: TGTGCCAGCAGCGTAGAGGGACAGGGCACAGATACGCAGTATTTT.

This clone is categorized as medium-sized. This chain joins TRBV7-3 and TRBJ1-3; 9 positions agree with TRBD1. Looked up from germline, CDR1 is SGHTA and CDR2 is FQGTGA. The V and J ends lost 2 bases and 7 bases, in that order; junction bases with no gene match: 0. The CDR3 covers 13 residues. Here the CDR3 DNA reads TGTGCCAGCAGCTTAGGACAGGGGAACACCATATATTTT. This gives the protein CASSLGQGNTIYF.

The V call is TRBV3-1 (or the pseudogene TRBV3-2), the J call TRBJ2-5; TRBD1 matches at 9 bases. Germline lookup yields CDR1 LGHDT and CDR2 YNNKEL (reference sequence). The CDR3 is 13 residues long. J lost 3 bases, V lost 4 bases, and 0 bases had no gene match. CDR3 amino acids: CASSRDREETQYF. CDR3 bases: TGTGCCAGCAGCCGGGACAGGGAAGAGACCCAGTACTTC.

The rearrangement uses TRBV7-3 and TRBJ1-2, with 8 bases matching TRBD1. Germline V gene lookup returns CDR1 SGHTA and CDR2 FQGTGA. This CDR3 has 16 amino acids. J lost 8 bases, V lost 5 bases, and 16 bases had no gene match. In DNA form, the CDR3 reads TGTGCCAGCAGCCCAAAGGGGGGACAGGTAGAGGGAGGCTACACCTTC. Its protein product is CASSPKGGQVEGGYTF.

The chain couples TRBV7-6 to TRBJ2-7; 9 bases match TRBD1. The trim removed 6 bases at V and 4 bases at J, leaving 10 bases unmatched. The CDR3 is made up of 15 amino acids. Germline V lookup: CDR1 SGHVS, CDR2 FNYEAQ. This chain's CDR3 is CASREGTGSLYEQYF. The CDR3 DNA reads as TGTGCCAGCAGAGAAGGGACAGGGAGCCTGTACGAGCAGTACTTC.

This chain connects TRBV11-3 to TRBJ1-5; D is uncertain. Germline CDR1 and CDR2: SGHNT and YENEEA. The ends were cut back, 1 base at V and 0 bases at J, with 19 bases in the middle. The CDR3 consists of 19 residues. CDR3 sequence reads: CASSLGVRMGAYSNQPQHF. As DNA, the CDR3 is TGTGCCAGCAGCTTAGGCGTCAGGATGGGAGCATATAGCAATCAGCCCCAGCATTTT.

Written as DNA, the CDR3 is TGTGCCAGCTCACCATCGACAGGGTTTGTTGAAGCTTTCTTT. Amino acids: CASSPSTGFVEAFF. The V and J genes are TRBV18 and TRBJ1-1, with TRBD1 matching 7 bases. J lost 7 bases, V lost 2 bases, and 7 bases had no gene match. The germline V gene has CDR1 KGHSH and CDR2 LQKENI. The CDR3 consists of 14 residues.

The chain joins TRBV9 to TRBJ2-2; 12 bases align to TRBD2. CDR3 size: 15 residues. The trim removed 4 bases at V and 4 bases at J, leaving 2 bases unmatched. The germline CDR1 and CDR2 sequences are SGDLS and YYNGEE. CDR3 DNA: TGTGCCAGCAGCCCGACTAGCGGGGGCACCGGGGAGCTGTTTTTT. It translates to CASSPTSGGTGELFF.

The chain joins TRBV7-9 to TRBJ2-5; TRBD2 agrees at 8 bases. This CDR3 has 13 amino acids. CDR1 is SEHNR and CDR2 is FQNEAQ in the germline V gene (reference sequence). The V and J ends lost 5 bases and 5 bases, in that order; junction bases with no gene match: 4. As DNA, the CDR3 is TGTGCCAGCAGCCCCTCGGGGGGGGAGACCCAGTACTTC. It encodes CASSPSGGETQYF.

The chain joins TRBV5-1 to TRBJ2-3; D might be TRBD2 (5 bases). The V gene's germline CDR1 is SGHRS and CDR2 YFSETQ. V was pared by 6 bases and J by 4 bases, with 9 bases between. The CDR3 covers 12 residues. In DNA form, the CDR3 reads TGCGCCAGCATTTCCGGGGCAGATACGCAGTATTTT. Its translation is CASISGADTQYF. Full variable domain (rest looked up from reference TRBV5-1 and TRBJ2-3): KAGVTQTPRYLIKTRGQQVTLSCSPISGHRSVSWYQQTPGQGLQFLFEYFSETQRNKGNFPGRFSGRQFSNSRSEMNVSTLELGDSALYLCASISGADTQYFGPGTRLTVL.

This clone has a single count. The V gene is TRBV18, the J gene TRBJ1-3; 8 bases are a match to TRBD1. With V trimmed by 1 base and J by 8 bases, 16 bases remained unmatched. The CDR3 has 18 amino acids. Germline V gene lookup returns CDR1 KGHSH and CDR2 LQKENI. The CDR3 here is CASSPLPGQGTFLDTIYF. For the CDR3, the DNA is TGTGCCAGCTCACCACTCCCCGGACAGGGAACCTTCTTGGACACCATATATTTT.

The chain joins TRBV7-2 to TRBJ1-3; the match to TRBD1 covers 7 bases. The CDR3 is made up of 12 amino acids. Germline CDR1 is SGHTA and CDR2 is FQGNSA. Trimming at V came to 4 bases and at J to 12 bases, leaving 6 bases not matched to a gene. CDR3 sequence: CASSSGGFDIYF. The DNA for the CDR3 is TGTGCCAGCAGCTCAGGGGGTTTCGACATATATTTT.